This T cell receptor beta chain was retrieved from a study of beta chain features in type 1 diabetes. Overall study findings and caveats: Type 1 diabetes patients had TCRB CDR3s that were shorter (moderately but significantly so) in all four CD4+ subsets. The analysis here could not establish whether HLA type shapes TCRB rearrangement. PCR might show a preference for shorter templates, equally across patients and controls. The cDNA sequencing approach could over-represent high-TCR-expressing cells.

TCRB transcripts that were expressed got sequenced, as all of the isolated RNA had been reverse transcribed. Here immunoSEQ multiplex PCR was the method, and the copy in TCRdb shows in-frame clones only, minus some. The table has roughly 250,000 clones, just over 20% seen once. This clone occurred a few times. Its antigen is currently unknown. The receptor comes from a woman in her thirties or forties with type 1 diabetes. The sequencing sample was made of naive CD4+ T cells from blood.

CDR3 DNA: TGCGCCAGCAGCGTGGCCGTAGCTAACTATGGCTACACCTTC. This encodes CASSVAVANYGYTF. The genes are TRBV5-1 and TRBJ1-2; no clear D gene. Germline loops: CDR1 SGHRS, CDR2 YFSETQ. Deletions cut 4 bases from V and 0 bases from J, with 10 bases between. This CDR3 has 14 amino acids.